One sample yielded the 32 T cell receptor beta chains listed below, sequenced in a study of T cell changes during pregnancy in multiple sclerosis. The table came from immunoSEQ multiplex PCR; TCRdb's copy has only in-frame clones and leaves some out. The sample records around 70,000 clones, about 90% being singletons. Sequencing used CD4+ T cells from peripheral blood mononuclear cells, obtained after pregnancy. The receptors were gathered from a female donor with multiple sclerosis, enrolled in a pregnancy study.

The V gene is TRBV14, the J gene TRBJ2-7, with 8 positions matching TRBD1. The CDR3 extends over 14 amino acids. The germline gives CDR1 SGHDN, CDR2 FVKESK. The ends lost 4 bases at V and 6 bases at J; junction bases unmatched: 8. DNA for the CDR3: TGTGCCAGCAGCCCTTTTCAGGGGGCGGTCGAGCAGTACTTC. Translated: CASSPFQGAVEQYF.

This clone was recorded only once. The chain employs TRBV18 and TRBJ1-1, with D possibly matching TRBD1 (5 bases). This CDR3 comprises 15 residues. V lost 3 bases, J lost 2 bases, and 13 bases lay in between. Per the germline V gene, CDR1 is KGHSH and CDR2 is LQKENI. Here the CDR3 reads CASSPSGGENTEAFF. CDR3 bases: TGTGCCAGCTCACCCTCGGGGGGGGAAAACACTGAAGCTTTCTTT.

The chain employs TRBV28 and TRBJ1-1; D remains unclear. Germline CDR1 reads MDHEN; CDR2 reads SYDVKM. This CDR3 comprises 12 residues. V lost 2 bases, J lost 4 bases, and 5 bases lay in between. The CDR3 coding sequence is TGTGCCAGCAGTTTACTACGCACTGAAGCTTTCTTT. It codes for CASSLLRTEAFF. Combining the CDR3 with reference TRBV28 and TRBJ1-1 gives the whole variable domain DVKVTQSSRYLVKRTGEKVFLECVQDMDHENMFWYRQDPGLGLRLIYFSYDVKMKEKGDIPEGYSVSREKKERFSLILESASTNQTSMYLCASSLLRTEAFFGQGTRLTVV.

The chain has TRBV10-3 and TRBJ1-3; D not resolved. This CDR3 spans 15 amino acids. Trimming stripped 3 bases from V and 0 bases from J, with 9 bases between. Germline V gene sequence: CDR1 ENHRY, CDR2 SYGVKD. CDR3 coding DNA: TGTGCCATCAGTGAACTGGGCAGCTCTGGAAACACCATATATTTT. Its translation is CAISELGSSGNTIYF.

J is TRBJ1-1 and V is TRBV5-1; no firm D call. The CDR3 consists of 17 residues. The V gene's germline CDR1 is SGHRS and CDR2 YFSETQ. V was clipped by 1 base and J by 1 base, with 17 bases between them. CDR3 nucleotide sequence: TGCGCCAGCAGCTTGCAGCTACAAAGGGCGGGGAACACTGAAGCTTTCTTT. It translates to CASSLQLQRAGNTEAFF.

V is TRBV2 and J is TRBJ1-2; 10 bases line up with TRBD1. Germline loops: CDR1 SNHLY, CDR2 FYNNEI. CDR3 length: 14 amino acids. Losses at the gene ends were 8 bases for V and 4 bases for J; bases not matched to a gene: 7. CDR3 DNA sequence: TGTGCCAGCCACCAGGACAGGGGGGTCTATGGCTACACCTTC. Encoded protein: CASHQDRGVYGYTF.

The rearrangement uses TRBV5-1 and TRBJ1-1; D ambiguous. The CDR3 runs to 14 residues. Between the trimmed V and J ends, which lost 0 bases and 4 bases, there was a span of 10 bases. Germline V lookup: CDR1 SGHRS, CDR2 YFSETQ. Here the CDR3 DNA reads TGCGCCAGCAGCTTGGCCCTAGGATCCACTGAAGCTTTCTTT. This codes for CASSLALGSTEAFF. The full variable domain, with the rest looked up from reference TRBV5-1 and TRBJ1-1, is KAGVTQTPRYLIKTRGQQVTLSCSPISGHRSVSWYQQTPGQGLQFLFEYFSETQRNKGNFPGRFSGRQFSNSRSEMNVSTLELGDSALYLCASSLALGSTEAFFGQGTRLTVV.

The genes are TRBV11-2 and TRBJ2-3; D gene unclear. V gave up 5 bases and J gave up 2 bases, with 14 bases separating them. This CDR3 is built from 15 residues. Germline values: CDR1 SGHAT, CDR2 FQNNGV. The CDR3 spells CASSVGHIPTDTQYF. The CDR3 DNA is TGTGCCAGCAGCGTAGGGCATATACCCACAGATACGCAGTATTTT. Full variable domain (rest looked up from reference TRBV11-2 and TRBJ2-3): EAGVAQSPRYKIIEKRQSVAFWCNPISGHATLYWYQQILGQGPKLLIQFQNNGVVDDSQLPKDRFSAERLKGVDSTLKIQPAKLEDSAVYLCASSVGHIPTDTQYFGPGTRLTVL.

The genes are TRBV19 and TRBJ2-4, with a weak D call TRBD1 (5 bases). Germline V gene sequence: CDR1 LNHDA, CDR2 SQIVND (reference sequence). The V and J ends lost 3 bases and 3 bases respectively, with 15 bases between them. CDR3 length equals 16 residues. The DNA for the CDR3 is TGTGCCAGTAGTATCTTATTCAGGGATCACAAAAACATTCAGTACTTC. Translation: CASSILFRDHKNIQYF.

The V call is TRBV27, the J call TRBJ2-3; D call uncertain. The CDR3 has 15 amino acids. Trimming removed 2 bases at V and 5 bases at J, with 14 bases between. The germline V gene has CDR1 MNHEY and CDR2 SMNVEV (reference sequence). The CDR3 DNA sequence: TGTGCCAGCAGTTTAACGGAGTTCGGTGAAGATACGCAGTATTTT. Protein: CASSLTEFGEDTQYF.

The CDR3 coding sequence is TGTGCTAGTGTAAGGGGGCAGGGGGCTTACACTGAAGCTTTCTTT. Translation gives CASVRGQGAYTEAFF. V is TRBV12-5 and J is TRBJ1-1, with TRBD1 matching over 8 bases. The germline V gene encodes CDR1 LGHNT and CDR2 FRNRAP. The CDR3 loop spans 15 amino acids. V gave up 7 bases and J gave up 3 bases; unmatched junction bases: 10. Using reference TRBV12-5 and TRBJ1-1 for the parts outside the CDR3, the full variable domain is DARVTQTPRHKVTEMGQEVTMRCQPILGHNTVFWYRQTMMQGLELLAYFRNRAPLDDSGMPKDRFSAEMPDATLATLKIQPSEPRDSAVYFCASVRGQGAYTEAFFGQGTRLTVV.

The J gene is TRBJ2-1, the V gene TRBV9, with D possibly TRBD2 on 5 matching bases. This CDR3 has 15 amino acids. The germline V gene encodes CDR1 SGDLS and CDR2 YYNGEE. Trimming removed 4 bases at V and 6 bases at J, with 17 bases between. CDR3 DNA: TGTGCCAGCAGCTCCGGGAATCCCCTTTTCAATGAGCAGTTCTTC. Protein sequence: CASSSGNPLFNEQFF.

The chain is built from TRBV5-1 and TRBJ1-1, with D tentatively TRBD1 (6 bases). The germline V gene has CDR1 SGHRS and CDR2 YFSETQ. Trimming took 4 bases from V and 0 from J, leaving 19 bases between them. The CDR3 extends over 17 amino acids. The CDR3 DNA reads as TGCGCCAGCAGCGGTCCCGGGACAACTAACATGAACACTGAAGCTTTCTTT. It yields the protein CASSGPGTTNMNTEAFF.

V gene TRBV6-5 combines with J gene TRBJ1-1; 8 positions agree with TRBD1. Germline CDR1 and CDR2: MNHEY and SVGAGI. With 6 bases clipped from V and 1 base from J, the junction kept 4 bases outside the gene matches. This CDR3 spans 14 amino acids. CDR3 sequence: CASRDRGPNTEAFF. The CDR3 region has the DNA TGTGCCAGCAGAGACAGGGGACCGAACACTGAAGCTTTCTTT.

V is TRBV5-1 and J is TRBJ2-7; 12 bases agree with TRBD1. There are 16 residues in the CDR3. V dropped 0 bases and J dropped 6; count of bases not matched to a gene: 7. Looked up from germline, CDR1 is SGHRS and CDR2 is YFSETQ. CDR3 nucleotides: TGCGCCAGCAGCTTGGCAACGGGACAGGGGGCAAGCGAGCAGTACTTC. Translating it yields CASSLATGQGASEQYF.

The gene calls are TRBV6-5 and TRBJ2-7; TRBD1 is a possible D gene (6 bases). Per germline, CDR1 MNHEY and CDR2 SVGAGI. The CDR3 has 13 residues. Deletions cut 0 bases from V and 3 bases from J, with 6 bases between. In DNA, the CDR3 is TGTGCCAGCAGTTACTCGACAGGCTACGAGCAGTACTTC. This gives the protein CASSYSTGYEQYF.

The V and J genes are TRBV5-4 and TRBJ2-2; D possibly corresponds to TRBD1 (7 bases). Germline CDR1 SGHNT, CDR2 YYREEE (reference sequence). The CDR3 runs to 13 residues. Deletions cut 4 bases from V and 7 bases from J, with 11 bases between. The CDR3 protein is CASSPGGSGELFF. The DNA for the CDR3 is TGTGCCAGCAGCCCAGGGGGGAGCGGGGAGCTGTTTTTT.

V and J are TRBV5-6 and TRBJ2-3; 15 bases are a match to TRBD2. Germline assignment: CDR1 SGHDT and CDR2 YYEEEE. This CDR3 comprises 19 residues. The V gene end was trimmed by 4 bases and the J gene end by 6 bases; junction bases not matched to a gene: 15. CDR3 loop: CASSGGTSGRLRMEDTQYF. CDR3 sequence (DNA): TGTGCCAGCAGCGGCGGGACTAGCGGGAGGCTCCGGATGGAGGATACGCAGTATTTT.

The chain has TRBV19 and TRBJ2-1; the match to TRBD2 covers 8 bases. Germline V gene lookup returns CDR1 LNHDA and CDR2 SQIVND (reference sequence). Trimming at V came to 3 bases and at J to 8 bases, leaving 18 bases not matched to a gene. The CDR3 covers 18 residues. The CDR3 region is CASSMESGGPRVVDEQFF. Written as DNA, the CDR3 is TGTGCCAGTAGTATGGAGTCGGGAGGGCCGAGGGTAGTAGATGAGCAGTTCTTC. The complete variable domain, with remaining parts taken from reference TRBV19 and TRBJ2-1, reads DGGITQSPKYLFRKEGQNVTLSCEQNLNHDAMYWYRQDPGQGLRLIYYSQIVNDFQKGDIAEGYSVSREKKESFPLTVTSAQKNPTAFYLCASSMESGGPRVVDEQFFGPGTRLTVL.

This clone is a singleton in its sample. The rearrangement uses TRBV9 and TRBJ1-1, with D perhaps TRBD1 (6 bases). The CDR3 sequence is 15 residues long. Between the trimmed V and J ends, which lost 2 bases and 4 bases, there was a span of 15 bases. Germline V gives CDR1 SGDLS, CDR2 YYNGEE. CDR3 nucleotide sequence: TGTGCCAGCAGCGTCGATCCAGGGGTTGCCACTGAAGCTTTCTTT. This translates into CASSVDPGVATEAFF.

Turning to this clone: Other DNA variants within this sample encode the same CDR3. The chain combines TRBV7-9 with TRBJ2-7; D not resolved. Trimming stripped 5 bases from V and 1 base from J, with 6 bases between. This CDR3 is 12 amino acids long. Germline CDR1 is SEHNR and CDR2 is FQNEAQ (reference sequence). CDR3 DNA: TGTGCCAGCAGCCTATCGTCCTACGAGCAGTACTTC. Translated, it gives CASSLSSYEQYF.

This rearrangement joins TRBV6-5 to TRBJ2-7, with TRBD1 matching 9 bases. There are 12 residues in the CDR3. CDR1 and CDR2 from the germline V gene are MNHEY and SVGAGI. The J segment lost 6 bases and the V segment lost 11 bases, leaving 8 bases of the junction unmatched. The CDR3 protein is CACRDRVGEQYF. The DNA for the CDR3 is TGTGCCTGCCGGGACAGGGTCGGCGAGCAGTACTTC.

The rearrangement joins TRBV5-1 to TRBJ2-5, with unresolved D. Looked up from germline, CDR1 is SGHRS and CDR2 is YFSETQ. This CDR3 spans 13 amino acids. Trimming took off 1 base at V and 0 bases at J, with 4 bases between the two ends. The CDR3 sequence is CASSLRDQETQYF. Written as DNA, the CDR3 is TGCGCCAGCAGCTTGCGGGACCAAGAGACCCAGTACTTC. The variable domain in full, with the rest retrieved from reference TRBV5-1 and TRBJ2-5, is KAGVTQTPRYLIKTRGQQVTLSCSPISGHRSVSWYQQTPGQGLQFLFEYFSETQRNKGNFPGRFSGRQFSNSRSEMNVSTLELGDSALYLCASSLRDQETQYFGPGTRLLVL.

V gene TRBV2 combines with J gene TRBJ1-2; the D is unclear. The CDR3 spans 13 residues. Deletions cut 3 bases from V and 1 base from J, with 6 bases between. The germline V gene has CDR1 SNHLY and CDR2 FYNNEI. The CDR3 DNA is TGTGCCAGCAGTGACAGTATTAACTATGGCTACACCTTC. This translates into CASSDSINYGYTF.

This chain uses TRBV7-3 with TRBJ2-6, with TRBD1 matching over 7 bases. The junction had 0 bases not matched to a gene; V was cut back by 2 bases and J by 2 bases. This CDR3 region has 15 residues. The germline V gene encodes CDR1 SGHTA and CDR2 FQGTGA. The chain's CDR3 is CASSLGTAGANVLTF. In nucleotides, the CDR3 is TGTGCCAGCAGCTTAGGGACAGCTGGGGCCAACGTCCTGACTTTC.

This clone was detected only a few times. The gene calls are TRBV7-9 and TRBJ2-1; TRBD1 is a possible D gene (6 bases). CDR3 length: 13 amino acids. Per the germline V gene, CDR1 is SEHNR and CDR2 is FQNEAQ (reference sequence). V was pared by 5 bases and J by 10 bases, with 15 bases between. The CDR3 sequence is CASSPRSQGEQFF. The CDR3 DNA reads as TGTGCCAGCAGCCCCCGGAGCCAGGGGGAGCAGTTCTTC.

The chain recombines TRBV6-1 with TRBJ2-1, with 7 bases aligning to TRBD1. Germline CDR1 reads MNHNS; CDR2 reads SASEGT. The CDR3 sequence is 13 residues long. Unmatched junction bases numbered 0, after V lost 2 bases and J lost 5 bases. CDR3 DNA sequence: TGTGCCAGCAGTGAAAGGGGGCACAATGAGCAGTTCTTC. Its protein is CASSERGHNEQFF.

The chain uses TRBV6-5 and TRBJ1-1; D is unresolved. The CDR3 extends over 13 amino acids. Looked up from germline, CDR1 is MNHEY and CDR2 is SVGAGI. V gave up 4 bases and J gave up 5 bases, with 11 bases separating them. CDR3 DNA sequence: TGTGCCAGCAGTTTATCTGAACGGACTGAAGCTTTCTTT. Encoded protein: CASSLSERTEAFF.

The chain recombines TRBV5-1 with TRBJ2-3, with TRBD2 matching over 13 bases. Germline V gene sequence: CDR1 SGHRS, CDR2 YFSETQ. CDR3 length equals 16 residues. With 4 bases clipped from V and 2 bases from J, the junction kept 4 bases outside the gene matches. CDR3 protein: CASSATSGGFTDTQYF. The CDR3 nucleotides read TGCGCCAGCAGCGCGACTAGCGGGGGGTTCACAGATACGCAGTATTTT.

The chain couples TRBV5-4 to TRBJ2-3, with 9 nucleotides matching TRBD2. Germline values: CDR1 SGHNT, CDR2 YYREEE (reference sequence). The CDR3 contains 16 residues. Losses at the gene ends were 2 bases for V and 4 bases for J; bases not matched to a gene: 8. For the CDR3, the DNA is TGTGCCAGCAGCTTAGGCGTTAGCGGGAGCCCAGATACGCAGTATTTT. Its translation is CASSLGVSGSPDTQYF. The full variable domain, its missing parts supplied by reference TRBV5-4 and TRBJ2-3, is ETGVTQSPTHLIKTRGQQVTLRCSSQSGHNTVSWYQQALGQGPQFIFQYYREEENGRGNFPPRFSGLQFPNYSSELNVNALELDDSALYLCASSLGVSGSPDTQYFGPGTRLTVL.

The genes are TRBV6-1 and TRBJ2-2; 9 bases fit TRBD1. Unmatched junction bases numbered 10, after V lost 4 bases and J lost 4 bases. Germline V gene lookup returns CDR1 MNHNS and CDR2 SASEGT. This CDR3 has 17 residues. The CDR3 sequence is CASSVRDRVGPTGELFF. The CDR3 bases are TGTGCCAGCAGTGTACGGGACAGGGTAGGTCCCACCGGGGAGCTGTTTTTT.

The chain couples TRBV18 to TRBJ2-5; D is unresolved. The ends were cut back, 6 bases at V and 2 bases at J, with 7 bases in the middle. Germline V gene sequence: CDR1 KGHSH, CDR2 LQKENI. There are 12 residues in the CDR3. The CDR3 region is CASSRDQETQYF. CDR3 bases: TGTGCCAGCTCCCGAGATCAAGAGACCCAGTACTTC.